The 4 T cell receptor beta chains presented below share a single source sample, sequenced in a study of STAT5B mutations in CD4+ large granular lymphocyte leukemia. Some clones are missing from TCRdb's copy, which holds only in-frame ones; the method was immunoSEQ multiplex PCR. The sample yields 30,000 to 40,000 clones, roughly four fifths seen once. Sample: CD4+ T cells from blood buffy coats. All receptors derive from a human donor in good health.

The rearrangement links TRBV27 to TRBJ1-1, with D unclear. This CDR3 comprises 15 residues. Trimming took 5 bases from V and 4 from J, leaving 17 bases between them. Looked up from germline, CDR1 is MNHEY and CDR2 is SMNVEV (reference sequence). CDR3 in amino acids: CASSPRFGLITEAFF. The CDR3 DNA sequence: TGTGCCAGCAGTCCCAGATTTGGGCTGATCACTGAAGCTTTCTTT.

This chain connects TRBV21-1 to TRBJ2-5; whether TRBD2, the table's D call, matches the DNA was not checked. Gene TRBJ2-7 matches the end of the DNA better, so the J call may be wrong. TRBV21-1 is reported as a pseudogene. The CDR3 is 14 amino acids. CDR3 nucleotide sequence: TGTGCCAGCAGCACTGAGCGGGGGACCTACGAGCAGTACTTC. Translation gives CASSTERGTYEQYF.

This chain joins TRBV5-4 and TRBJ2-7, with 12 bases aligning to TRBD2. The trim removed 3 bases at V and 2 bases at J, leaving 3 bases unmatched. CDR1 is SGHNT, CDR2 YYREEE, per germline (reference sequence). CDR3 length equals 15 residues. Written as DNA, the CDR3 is TGTGCCAGCAGCTACCTAGCGGGAGGGGCCTACGAGCAGTACTTC. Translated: CASSYLAGGAYEQYF.

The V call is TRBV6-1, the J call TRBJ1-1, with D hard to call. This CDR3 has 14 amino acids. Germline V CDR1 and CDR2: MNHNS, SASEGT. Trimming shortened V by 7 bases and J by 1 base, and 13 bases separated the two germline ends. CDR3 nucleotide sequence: TGTGCCAGCACCCAAGGGCCGGCGAACACTGAAGCTTTCTTT. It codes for CASTQGPANTEAFF.